Shown below are 3 T cell receptor beta chains from a single sample sequenced in a study of T cell repertoires in cytomegalovirus infection. TCRdb re-analysed the reads in MiXCR, keeping a single row per CDR3 protein. The sample yields 150,000 to 200,000 distinct CDR3 sequences, roughly 9.8% seen once. Input material: PBMCs. The receptor set was obtained from a human donor in good health (CMV status not recorded). Some clones in this sample may be carry-over from other donors' samples.

This rearrangement joins TRBV28 to TRBJ2-5; D possibly uses TRBD1 or TRBD2 (6 bases each). The V end lost 4 bases, the J end lost 5 bases, and 17 bases lay between the germline ends. The CDR3 runs 15 residues. Germline CDR1 and CDR2: MDHEN and SYDVKM. CDR3 DNA sequence: TGTGCCAGCAGTTGGGGCAGGGGAGGAAGGGAGACCCAGTACTTC. Protein product: CASSWGRGGRETQYF.

This clonotype was seen ten or more times. V gene TRBV7-2 combines with J gene TRBJ1-4; 8 positions agree with TRBD1. Germline values: CDR1 SGHTA, CDR2 FQGNSA. This CDR3 spans 17 amino acids. The V and J ends lost 1 base and 8 bases, in that order; junction bases with no gene match: 12. In DNA form, the CDR3 reads TGTGCCAGCAGCTTAGGGTCAGTTGGACAGGGAGGAGAAAAACTGTTTTTT. Protein: CASSLGSVGQGGEKLFF.

The sample holds many counts of this clonotype. The gene calls are TRBV7-2 and TRBJ1-2; 9 bases are shared with TRBD1. The CDR3 has 17 residues. CDR1 is SGHTA, CDR2 FQGNSA, per germline. Germline trimming cut 1 base from V and 1 base from J; bases unmatched to any gene: 7. The CDR3 is CASSLVGPTGGNYGYTF. In nucleotides, the CDR3 is TGTGCCAGCAGCTTAGTCGGGCCGACAGGGGGTAACTATGGCTACACCTTC.